Sequencing of this T cell receptor (beta chain) was carried out in a study of blood T cell repertoires in COVID-19. At the level of the study: Material from acute and convalescent COVID-19 was sourced from the United States, Italy and Spain. Sources were T cells, B-cell-depleted T cells, or PBMCs; the material itself was cDNA or gDNA.

CDR3 size: 13 residues. The germline V gene encodes CDR1 MDHEN and CDR2 SYDVKM. V was pared by 5 bases and J by 8 bases, with 8 bases of the junction left unmatched. Original analysis: From reference gene primer amplification, estimates of nucleated cell counts were derived. The repertoire was sequenced with immunoSEQ multiplex PCR; TCRdb's copy has only in-frame clones and lacks some. V and J calls and clone size are those listed in that table; D and trimming were worked out from the DNA. Here the sample spans 100,000 to 150,000 clones, about 93% being singletons. The Seattle patients, enrolled during active infection, were followed longitudinally.

The V call is TRBV28, the J call TRBJ1-2, with TRBD1 matching over 7 bases. The origin of this receptor is a man aged 45-65 years with COVID-19, enrolled during active disease. The specimen sequenced was peripheral blood. The CDR3 protein is CASSLQGGRGYTF. CDR3 sequence (DNA): TGTGCCAGCAGTCTTCAAGGGGGCAGAGGCTACACCTTC.